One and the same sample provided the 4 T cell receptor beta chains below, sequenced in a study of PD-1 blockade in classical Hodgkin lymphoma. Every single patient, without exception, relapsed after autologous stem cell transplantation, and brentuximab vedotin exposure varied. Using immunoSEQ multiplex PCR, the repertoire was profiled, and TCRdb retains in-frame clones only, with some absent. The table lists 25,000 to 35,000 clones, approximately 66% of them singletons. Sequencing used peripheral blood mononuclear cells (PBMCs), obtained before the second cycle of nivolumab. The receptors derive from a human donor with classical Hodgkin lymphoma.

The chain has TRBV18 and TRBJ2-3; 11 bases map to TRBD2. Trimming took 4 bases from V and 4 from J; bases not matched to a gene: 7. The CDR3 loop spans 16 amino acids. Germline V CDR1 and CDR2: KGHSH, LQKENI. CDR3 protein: CASSLTSGRFPDTQYF. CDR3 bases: TGTGCCAGCTCACTCACTAGCGGGAGATTCCCAGATACGCAGTATTTT. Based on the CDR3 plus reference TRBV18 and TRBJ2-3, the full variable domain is NAGVMQNPRHLVRRRGQEARLRCSPMKGHSHVYWYRQLPEEGLKFMVYLQKENIIDESGMPKERFSAEFPKEGPSILRIQQVVRGDSAAYFCASSLTSGRFPDTQYFGPGTRLTVL.

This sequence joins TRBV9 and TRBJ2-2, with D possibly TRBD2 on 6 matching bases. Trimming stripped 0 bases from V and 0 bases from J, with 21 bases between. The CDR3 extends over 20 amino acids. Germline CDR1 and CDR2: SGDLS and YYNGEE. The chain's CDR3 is CASSVVGGLDSYANTGELFF. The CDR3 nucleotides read TGTGCCAGCAGCGTAGTGGGAGGTCTTGACTCCTACGCGAACACCGGGGAGCTGTTTTTT.

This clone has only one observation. Here the CDR3 reads CASSPLAGDPDTQYF. CDR3 bases: TGTGCCAGCAGCCCACTAGCGGGAGACCCCGATACGCAGTATTTT. The V call is TRBV7-9, the J call TRBJ2-3; TRBD2 matches 11 bases. The ends lost 5 bases at V and 6 bases at J; junction bases unmatched: 7. The CDR3 runs 15 residues. Germline values: CDR1 SEHNR, CDR2 FQNEAQ (reference sequence).

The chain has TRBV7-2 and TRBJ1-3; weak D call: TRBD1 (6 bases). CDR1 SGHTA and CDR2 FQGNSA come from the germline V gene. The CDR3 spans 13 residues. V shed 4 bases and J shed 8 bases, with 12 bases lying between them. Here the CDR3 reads CASSSGRGYTIYF. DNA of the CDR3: TGTGCCAGCAGCTCTGGAAGGGGGTACACCATATATTTT. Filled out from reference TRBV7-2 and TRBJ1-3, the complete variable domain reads GAGVSQSPSNKVTEKGKDVELRCDPISGHTALYWYRQSLGQGLEFLIYFQGNSAPDKSGLPSDRFSAERTGGSVSTLTIQRTQQEDSAVYLCASSSGRGYTIYFGEGSWLTVV.